The entry that follows covers one T cell receptor beta chain sequence. Its target is not known. Germline V gene data show CDR1 as ENHRY and CDR2 as SYGVKD. The CDR3 length is 12 residues. V shed 8 bases and J shed 1 base, with 6 bases lying between them. This sample was taken from a study of CD8 T cells in ankylosing spondylitis. General study points: Clones linked with disease were CD8+ and fairly uncommon in the peripheral blood. Prior work had noted some motif variants in reactive arthritis blood and synovial fluid. Characteristic, it appeared, of ankylosing spondylitis blood was a TCR beta motif of eight or nine highly homologous variants.

For TCR beta, libraries came from quantitative 5'-RACE with molecular barcodes. TCRdb ran MiXCR on the 5' RACE reads and lists one entry per CDR3 protein. Seen here are about 450,000 distinct CDR3 sequences, roughly 26% observed once, and the top ten hold roughly 0.9%. Sequenced material: blood, either unsorted or a sorted T cell fraction (not recorded which). This chain links TRBV10-3 with TRBJ1-5; D might be TRBD1 (5 bases). The clonotype comes from a male donor with ankylosing spondylitis. In DNA, the CDR3 is TGTGCCATCGGGGGAAGCAATCAGCCCCAGCATTTT. Its translation: CAIGGSNQPQHF.